Listed below are T cell receptor beta chains from one sample, sequenced in a study of CD8 T cells in ankylosing spondylitis. Each CDR3 protein gets one entry after TCRdb re-called the 5' RACE reads with MiXCR. Altogether 35,000 or so distinct CDR3 sequences are present, 5.5% to 7.5% being singletons, with the ten largest covering 9.5% to 15%. The sample was blood, either unsorted or a sorted T cell fraction (not recorded which). These receptor sequences come from a male donor with ankylosing spondylitis or in good health (not recorded which). The CDR3 runs from the conserved cysteine through the conserved F or W.

v_gene	j_gene	CDR3aa
TRBV7-2	TRBJ2-3	CASSLLAGDHTQYF
TRBV29-1	TRBJ2-5	CSAARGGQETQYF
TRBV7-2	TRBJ2-1	CASGRGAAYNEQFF
TRBV9	TRBJ1-2	CASSAPSTPYTF
TRBV7-9	TRBJ2-6	CASSLDSLDVLTF
TRBV19	TRBJ2-3	CASSIAGRIETQYF
TRBV5-1	TRBJ2-7	CASSLVGSGAPSDEQYF
TRBV5-1	TRBJ2-7	CASSPDVARVEQYF
TRBV10-3	TRBJ2-7	CASQVPSSYEQYF
TRBV12-3/TRBV12-4	TRBJ2-1	CASSLRAGAQDEQFF
TRBV5-5	TRBJ2-7	CASSGSSYEQYF
TRBV28	TRBJ2-7	CASSRPGQSYEQYF
TRBV5-1	TRBJ2-7	CASSYDRVVSSYEQYF
TRBV7-2	TRBJ1-1	CASSFYGTAVTAFF
TRBV2	TRBJ2-5	CASSVTSGKGKTQYF
TRBV28	TRBJ2-7	CASSFGWGEQYF
TRBV12-3/TRBV12-4	TRBJ1-1	CASSLDRGMNTEAFF
TRBV5-1	TRBJ1-1	CASRTGNTEAFF
TRBV27	TRBJ2-5	CASSLFAGVAQYF
TRBV20-1	TRBJ2-7	CSARDQGQGTHEQYF
TRBV6-5	TRBJ1-2	CASRQGVHGYTF
TRBV29-1	TRBJ1-1	CSSRDSNTEAFF
TRBV28	TRBJ2-7	CASRTGSYEQYF
TRBV7-9	TRBJ1-1	CASSLAWDTEAFF
TRBV20-1	TRBJ1-2	CSARDGNGRGYTF
TRBV9	TRBJ2-1	CASSVDPAGGQYNEQFF
TRBV20-1	TRBJ2-3	CSARDWQGSSTDTQYF
TRBV5-1	TRBJ2-1	CASSLGLADTNEQFF
TRBV7-9	TRBJ2-7	CASSHPVQDSYEQYF
TRBV20-1	TRBJ2-2	CSARSPGTGLTGELFF
TRBV24-1	TRBJ2-1	CATSDLLGGNEQFF
TRBV21-1	TRBJ2-5	CASSSSGAWREETQYF
TRBV10-2	TRBJ2-5	CASRRGLAEETQYF
TRBV10-1	TRBJ2-1	CASSDANEQFF
TRBV11-1	TRBJ2-1	CASSSDYPEQFF
TRBV24-1	TRBJ2-7	CATSDSTYYEQYF
TRBV20-1	TRBJ2-7	CSAKSDYEQYF
TRBV6-1	TRBJ2-2	CASSEFRRGTGELFF
TRBV15	TRBJ2-5	CATSSSGKKETQYF
TRBV20-1	TRBJ1-1	CSACRQNTEAFF
TRBV24-1	TRBJ2-2	CATSDQRDTGELFF
TRBV7-8	TRBJ2-2	CASSYYSGELFF
TRBV11-1	TRBJ1-1	CASSWQGGVGAEAFF
TRBV28	TRBJ1-4	CASSHPRDPGTEKLFF
TRBV9	TRBJ2-5	CASSVLMTGKETQYF
TRBV24-1	TRBJ2-7	CATSDHRAGRNSYEQYF
TRBV7-9	TRBJ1-6	CASSPADSYNSPLHF
TRBV20-1	TRBJ2-1	CSARDVGQEEQFF
TRBV21-1	TRBJ1-5	CASSKAMDRDNQPQHF
TRBV12-3/TRBV12-4	TRBJ2-1	CASNQQGRNEQFF
TRBV5-1	TRBJ2-4	CASSLEANNIQYF
TRBV7-9	TRBJ1-2	CGSSRGGTGGGGYTF
TRBV12-3/TRBV12-4	TRBJ1-1	CASSFTGTEAFF